Presented here are 32 T cell receptor beta chains from one specimen sequenced in a study of Ad26.COV2.S vaccination and SARS-CoV-2 variants. Sequenced by immunoSEQ multiplex PCR; TCRdb stores in-frame clones only, minus some. The sample records more than 300,000 clones, about 86% being singletons. Treatment specified: some 20 received Ad26.COV2.S at low or high dose, single or two shots; about 5 received placebo; per-sample allocation not given. Day 63 after the first vaccine or placebo injection was the time point for sampling. The sample was peripheral blood, taken in a trial of Ad26.COV2.S vaccine versus placebo. The receptors were gathered from a person between 18 and 65 years old who received the Ad26.COV2.S COVID-19 vaccine or a placebo.

This chain uses TRBV9 with TRBJ2-1; maybe TRBD2 (5 bases). Trimming shortened V by 3 bases and J by 10 bases, and 8 bases separated the two germline ends. The CDR3 sequence is 11 residues long. Germline CDR1 and CDR2: SGDLS and YYNGEE. The CDR3 bases are TGTGCCAGCAGCGCAAGCGGAGAGCAGTTCTTC. The encoded protein is CASSASGEQFF.

The chain links TRBV30 to TRBJ1-1, with 7 bases matching TRBD1. The J segment lost 3 bases and the V segment lost 5 bases, leaving 3 bases of the junction unmatched. CDR3 length equals 12 residues. Per the germline V gene, CDR1 is GTSNPN and CDR2 is SVGIG (reference sequence). The CDR3 bases are TGTGCCTGGGGACAGGCGGACACTGAAGCTTTCTTT. Protein product: CAWGQADTEAFF.

The chain employs TRBV30 and TRBJ2-1, with no clear D. This CDR3 has 14 amino acids. Germline CDR1 GTSNPN, CDR2 SVGIG (reference sequence). V shed 0 bases and J shed 10 bases, with 16 bases lying between them. CDR3 nucleotide sequence: TGTGCCTGGAGTGTACGGCTTGCTTCCTCGGAGCAGTTCTTC. It yields the protein CAWSVRLASSEQFF.

The V call is TRBV6-5, the J call TRBJ1-3, with unresolved D. Germline assignment: CDR1 MNHEY and CDR2 SVGAGI. The ends were cut back, 7 bases at V and 0 bases at J, with 13 bases in the middle. The CDR3 runs 15 residues. This CDR3 reads CASTEGVYSGNTIYF. CDR3 in DNA: TGTGCCAGCACCGAGGGAGTGTACTCTGGAAACACCATATATTTT.

The chain couples TRBV7-2 to TRBJ1-5; 10 nucleotides line up with TRBD1. Germline V lookup: CDR1 SGHTA, CDR2 FQGNSA. This CDR3 has 17 amino acids. V was pared by 5 bases and J by 4 bases, with 11 bases of the junction left unmatched. DNA of the CDR3: TGTGCCAGCAGCCAGGTGACAGGGGGCCTAGCAAATCAGCCCCAGCATTTT. Translated: CASSQVTGGLANQPQHF. The full variable domain, in which reference TRBV7-2 and TRBJ1-5 provide the parts outside the CDR3, is GAGVSQSPSNKVTEKGKDVELRCDPISGHTALYWYRQSLGQGLEFLIYFQGNSAPDKSGLPSDRFSAERTGGSVSTLTIQRTQQEDSAVYLCASSQVTGGLANQPQHFGDGTRLSIL.

V is TRBV7-3 and J is TRBJ1-6; a possible D gene is TRBD1 (5 bases). The CDR3 is 15 amino acids. From germline, CDR1 is SGHTA and CDR2 FQGTGA. The V end was cut by 1 base, the J end by 7 bases, with 11 bases between. CDR3 loop: CASSLRAGSNSPLHF. CDR3 in DNA: TGTGCCAGCAGCTTAAGGGCAGGGTCAAATTCACCCCTCCACTTT.

The chain uses TRBV10-3 and TRBJ1-5, with 9 bases aligning to TRBD1. Germline values: CDR1 ENHRY, CDR2 SYGVKD. The CDR3 has 16 amino acids. V lost 0 bases to trimming and J lost 1 base; unmatched junction nucleotides: 1. In DNA, the CDR3 is TGTGCCATCAGTGAGTCGGACAGGGGAAGCAATCAGCCCCAGCATTTT. It specifies CAISESDRGSNQPQHF.

This clone has just a few counts. This chain links TRBV9 with TRBJ2-2; TRBD2 matches at 14 bases. Germline CDR1 SGDLS, CDR2 YYNGEE. The CDR3 is made up of 18 amino acids. Losses at the gene ends were 1 base for V and 1 base for J; bases not matched to a gene: 3. The CDR3 DNA reads TGTGCCAGCAGCGTAACCGGGACTAGCGGGGGGAACACCGGGGAGCTGTTTTTT. Its translation is CASSVTGTSGGNTGELFF.

The chain links TRBV6-1 to TRBJ2-7; D is unclear. V was clipped by 2 bases and J by 4 bases, with 9 bases between them. Germline CDR1 is MNHNS and CDR2 is SASEGT. The CDR3 totals 13 residues. DNA for the CDR3: TGTGCCAGCAGTGAACCAAGCCGATACGAGCAGTACTTC. Protein: CASSEPSRYEQYF.

This clone was recorded a few times. V usage is TRBV10-3 and J usage is TRBJ2-7, with D tentatively TRBD1 (5 bases). This CDR3 region has 14 residues. Per the germline V gene, CDR1 is ENHRY and CDR2 is SYGVKD. V lost 2 bases and J 1 base, leaving 9 bases between the germline ends. The CDR3: CAISEPTESYEQYF. CDR3 nucleotides: TGTGCCATCAGTGAGCCGACAGAGTCCTACGAGCAGTACTTC.

The CDR3 sequence is CASSQDFSSTTTKNIQYF. The CDR3 DNA sequence: TGCGCCAGCAGCCAAGATTTTAGTAGTACTACCACCAAAAACATTCAGTACTTC. The J gene is TRBJ2-4, the V gene TRBV4-3, with D unclear. The CDR3 is 18 residues long. Trimming cost V 0 bases and J 2 bases, with 17 bases left between them. The germline V gene encodes CDR1 LGHNA and CDR2 YSLEER.

This chain joins TRBV5-1 and TRBJ2-7, with D possibly being TRBD1 or TRBD2 (5 bases each). The germline V gene has CDR1 SGHRS and CDR2 YFSETQ. The V end was cut by 3 bases, the J end by 2 bases, with 12 bases between. The CDR3 contains 14 residues. CDR3 sequence: CASSSKGDPYEQYF. The CDR3 region has the DNA TGCGCCAGCAGCTCTAAAGGGGACCCCTACGAGCAGTACTTC.

This chain joins TRBV7-8 and TRBJ2-7; 9 bases are shared with TRBD1. Trimming took 5 bases from V and 1 from J; bases not matched to a gene: 15. The length of the CDR3 is 18 residues. CDR1 is SGHVS, CDR2 FQNEAQ, per germline. Here the CDR3 DNA reads TGTGCCAGCAGCCCCCGACAGGGGGAAAAGTTTCGTTCCTACGAGCAGTACTTC. Protein sequence: CASSPRQGEKFRSYEQYF.

The chain carries TRBV2 and TRBJ1-5; 7 nucleotides match TRBD1. Germline CDR1 is SNHLY and CDR2 is FYNNEI. J gave up 11 bases and V 1 base, and 2 bases lay outside the gene matches. The CDR3 runs to 12 residues. The CDR3 spells CASSEGRGAQHF. The CDR3 nucleotides are TGTGCCAGCAGTGAAGGCAGGGGGGCCCAGCATTTT.

This clone occurred once. The chain joins TRBV29-1 to TRBJ1-2, with D perhaps TRBD1 (5 bases). Between the trimmed V and J ends, which lost 3 bases and 3 bases, there was a span of 14 bases. Germline CDR1 is SQVTM and CDR2 is ANQGSEA. The CDR3 totals 14 residues. The CDR3 sequence: CSVDLQGRYYGYTF. DNA for the CDR3: TGCAGCGTTGATTTGCAGGGCCGATACTATGGCTACACCTTC.

This clone showed up just a few times. The chain combines TRBV4-2 with TRBJ1-2, with D perhaps matching TRBD1 (5 bases). The length of the CDR3 is 14 residues. The germline CDR1 and CDR2 sequences are LGHNA and YNFKEQ. V dropped 1 base and J dropped 2 bases, with 8 bases sitting between them. The CDR3 region is CASSQGDSNYGYTF. For the CDR3, the DNA is TGTGCCAGCAGCCAAGGAGACAGCAACTATGGCTACACCTTC.

This chain connects TRBV2 to TRBJ1-2; TRBD1 matches at 7 bases. Trimming cost V 1 base and J 8 bases; bases outside gene matches: 7. CDR3 length: 14 amino acids. Germline lookup yields CDR1 SNHLY and CDR2 FYNNEI. Here the CDR3 reads CASSEVRTGEGYTF. CDR3 DNA: TGTGCCAGCAGTGAAGTACGGACAGGAGAAGGCTACACCTTC.

The rearrangement links TRBV4-3 to TRBJ2-5, with TRBD2 as a possible D gene (7 bases). Deletions cut 3 bases from V and 1 base from J, with 15 bases between. The CDR3 has 16 amino acids. Per germline, CDR1 LGHNA and CDR2 YSLEER. In DNA form, the CDR3 reads TGCGCCAGCAGCCAGGCCCGGGGGGCCAGCCAAGAGACCCAGTACTTC. This gives the protein CASSQARGASQETQYF.

V is TRBV6-2 or TRBV6-3 and J is TRBJ1-1; 9 bases are shared with TRBD1. With V trimmed by 0 bases and J by 1 base, 9 bases remained unmatched. CDR1 is MNHEY, CDR2 SVGEGT, per germline. CDR3 length: 18 amino acids. CDR3 bases: TGTGCCAGCAGTTACTCGATAGAGCCGGGACAGGGGAACACTGAAGCTTTCTTT. It encodes CASSYSIEPGQGNTEAFF.

The V and J genes are TRBV5-1 and TRBJ2-3; D gene ambiguous. CDR1 and CDR2 from the germline V gene are SGHRS and YFSETQ. The V gene lost 0 bases and the J gene lost 0 bases, with 11 bases spanning the gap. The CDR3 length is 16 residues. The chain's CDR3 is CASSLATATSTDTQYF. The DNA for the CDR3 is TGCGCCAGCAGCTTGGCGACTGCTACTAGCACAGATACGCAGTATTTT.

The rearrangement links TRBV18 to TRBJ2-1; D is uncertain. Germline V gene lookup returns CDR1 KGHSH and CDR2 LQKENI. The CDR3 totals 13 residues. Trimming removed 1 base from V and 7 bases from J, with 8 bases in between. The CDR3 DNA reads as TGTGCCAGCTCACCACTTCCTGGTAATGAGCAGTTCTTC. Its translation: CASSPLPGNEQFF.

The chain links TRBV10-3 to TRBJ1-5, with D possibly being TRBD1 (6 bases). CDR1 ENHRY and CDR2 SYGVKD come from the germline V gene. The length of the CDR3 is 15 residues. Between the trimmed V and J ends, which lost 3 bases and 2 bases, there was a span of 11 bases. This CDR3 reads CAISEGPGGNQPQHF. The CDR3 DNA sequence: TGTGCCATCAGTGAAGGGCCAGGGGGCAATCAGCCCCAGCATTTT.

The chain is built from TRBV6-5 and TRBJ1-5; D perhaps matches TRBD1 (6 bases). This CDR3 has 15 amino acids. Germline CDR1 is MNHEY and CDR2 is SVGAGI. The germline V and J ends were trimmed by 2 bases and 3 bases, with 11 bases remaining between them. CDR3 sequence: CASSYDGQFNQPQHF. CDR3 DNA sequence: TGTGCCAGCAGTTACGATGGACAGTTCAATCAGCCCCAGCATTTT.

V usage is TRBV7-9 and J usage is TRBJ1-2; D might be TRBD1 (6 bases). The CDR3 has 14 residues. The V and J ends lost 5 bases and 3 bases respectively, with 13 bases between them. Germline loops: CDR1 SEHNR, CDR2 FQNEAQ (reference sequence). This CDR3 is CASSKDWTDYGYTF. The CDR3 coding sequence is TGTGCCAGCAGCAAGGATTGGACAGACTATGGCTACACCTTC.

DNA of the CDR3: TGTGCCTGGAGAGCCCGACTTGAGGGCTACACCTTC. This translates into CAWRARLEGYTF. The chain recombines TRBV30 with TRBJ1-2; unclear D gene. Trimming shortened V by 3 bases and J by 8 bases, and 13 bases separated the two germline ends. Germline V lookup: CDR1 GTSNPN, CDR2 SVGIG (reference sequence). The length of the CDR3 is 12 residues.

The chain has TRBV11-3 and TRBJ2-7; no clear D gene. The CDR3 runs 12 residues. Trimming pared 3 bases from V and 6 bases from J, leaving 9 bases between. The germline V gene encodes CDR1 SGHNT and CDR2 YENEEA. This CDR3 is CASSFTSGEQYF. CDR3 bases: TGTGCCAGCAGCTTCACTTCCGGCGAGCAGTACTTC. Based on the CDR3 plus reference TRBV11-3 and TRBJ2-7, the full variable domain is EAGVVQSPRYKIIEKKQPVAFWCNPISGHNTLYWYLQNLGQGPELLIRYENEEAVDDSQLPKDRFSAERLKGVDSTLKIQPAELGDSAVYLCASSFTSGEQYFGPGTRLTVT.

The rearrangement uses TRBV11-2 and TRBJ2-5, with TRBD1 matching over 11 bases. This CDR3 spans 14 amino acids. Germline loops: CDR1 SGHAT, CDR2 FQNNGV. J was trimmed by 4 bases and V by 9 bases; bases with no gene match: 7. The CDR3 reads CASKWTGGGETQYF. For the CDR3, the DNA is TGTGCCAGTAAATGGACAGGGGGCGGAGAGACCCAGTACTTC.

This clone has just a few counts. The V and J genes are TRBV6-1 and TRBJ1-2, with D maybe TRBD1 (5 bases). This CDR3 has 15 residues. Germline V gene data show CDR1 as MNHNS and CDR2 as SASEGT. The V end lost 0 bases, the J end lost 4 bases, and 12 bases lay between the germline ends. The CDR3 nucleotides are TGTGCCAGCAGTGAAGCAAGGGGCGGATTCTATGGCTACACCTTC. This codes for CASSEARGGFYGYTF.

This clone was counted once. J is TRBJ2-3 and V is TRBV11-2; tentatively, D is TRBD1 (5 bases). CDR3 length equals 14 residues. V lost 5 bases, J lost 2 bases, and 11 bases lay in between. From germline, CDR1 is SGHAT and CDR2 FQNNGV. In DNA form, the CDR3 reads TGTGCCAGCAGCGCAGGGATTTTCACAGATACGCAGTATTTT. This codes for CASSAGIFTDTQYF. The full variable domain, in which reference TRBV11-2 and TRBJ2-3 provide the parts outside the CDR3, is EAGVAQSPRYKIIEKRQSVAFWCNPISGHATLYWYQQILGQGPKLLIQFQNNGVVDDSQLPKDRFSAERLKGVDSTLKIQPAKLEDSAVYLCASSAGIFTDTQYFGPGTRLTVL.

The chain links TRBV7-2 to TRBJ1-2; D is ambiguous. Deletions cut 5 bases from V and 4 bases from J, with 14 bases between. Germline CDR1 reads SGHTA; CDR2 reads FQGNSA. The length of the CDR3 is 14 residues. CDR3 coding DNA: TGTGCCAGCAGCCGTTTCCGGGATCCCTATGGCTACACCTTC. Protein: CASSRFRDPYGYTF.

CDR3 protein: CATSREGTPRGYTF. CDR3 nucleotide sequence: TGTGCCACCAGCAGAGAAGGGACCCCTAGGGGCTACACCTTC. The chain is built from TRBV15 and TRBJ1-2; D is possibly TRBD1 (5 bases). The V gene lost 0 bases and the J gene lost 8 bases, with 13 bases spanning the gap. The CDR3 loop spans 14 amino acids. Germline-derived CDR1 and CDR2 are LNHNV and YYDKDF (reference sequence). Variable domain in full (rest from reference TRBV15 and TRBJ1-2): DAMVIQNPRYQVTQFGKPVTLSCSQTLNHNVMYWYQQKSSQAPKLLFHYYDKDFNNEADTPDNFQSRRPNTSFCFLDIRSPGLGDTAMYLCATSREGTPRGYTFGSGTRLTVV.

The CDR3 DNA follows: TGTGCCAACCGCCGGGGGGGATTGATGAACACTGAAGCTTTCTTT. It specifies CANRRGGLMNTEAFF. The rearrangement joins TRBV13 to TRBJ1-1; possible D gene TRBD1, 5 bases. Germline V gene data show CDR1 as PRHDT and CDR2 as FYEKMQ (reference sequence). Deletions cut 10 bases from V and 0 bases from J, with 18 bases between. This CDR3 comprises 15 residues.